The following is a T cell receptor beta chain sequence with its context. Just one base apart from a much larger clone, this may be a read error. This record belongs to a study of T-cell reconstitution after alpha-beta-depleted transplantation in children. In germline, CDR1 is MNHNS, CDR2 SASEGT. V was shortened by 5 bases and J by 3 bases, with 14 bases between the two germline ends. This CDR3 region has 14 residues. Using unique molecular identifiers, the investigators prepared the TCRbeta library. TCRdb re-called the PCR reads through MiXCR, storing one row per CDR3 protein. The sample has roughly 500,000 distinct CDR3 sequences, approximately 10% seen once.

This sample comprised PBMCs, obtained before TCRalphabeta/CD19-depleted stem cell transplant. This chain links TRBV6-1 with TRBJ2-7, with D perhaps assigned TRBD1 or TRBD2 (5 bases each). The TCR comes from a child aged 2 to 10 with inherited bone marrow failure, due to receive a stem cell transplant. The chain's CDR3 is CASSTGTTYYEQYF. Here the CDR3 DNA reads TGTGCCAGCAGTACCGGGACGACATACTACGAGCAGTACTTC.